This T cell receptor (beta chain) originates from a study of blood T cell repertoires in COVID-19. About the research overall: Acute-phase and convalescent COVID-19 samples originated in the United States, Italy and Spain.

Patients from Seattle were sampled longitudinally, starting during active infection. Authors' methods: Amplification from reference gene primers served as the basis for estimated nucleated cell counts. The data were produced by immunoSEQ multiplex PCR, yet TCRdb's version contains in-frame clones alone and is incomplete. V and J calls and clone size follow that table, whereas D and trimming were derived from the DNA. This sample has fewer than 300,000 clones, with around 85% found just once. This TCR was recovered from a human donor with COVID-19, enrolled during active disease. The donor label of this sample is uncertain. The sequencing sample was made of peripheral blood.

CDR3 amino acids: CASTRGSQEKLFF. In nucleotides, the CDR3 is TGTGCCAGCACCAGGGGAAGTCAAGAAAAACTGTTTTTT. The chain employs TRBV2 and TRBJ1-4; D might be TRBD1 (6 bases). The CDR3 sequence is 13 residues long. Germline V CDR1 and CDR2: SNHLY, FYNNEI. V lost 7 bases and J lost 8, with 14 bases in between.